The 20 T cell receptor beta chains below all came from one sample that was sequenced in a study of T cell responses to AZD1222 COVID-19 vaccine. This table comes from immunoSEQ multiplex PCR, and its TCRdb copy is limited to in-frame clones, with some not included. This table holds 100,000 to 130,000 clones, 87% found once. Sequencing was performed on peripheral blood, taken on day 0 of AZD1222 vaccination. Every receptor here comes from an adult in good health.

CDR3 residues: CASGYSYTSEAFF. The CDR3 DNA reads TGTGCCAGCGGTTATTCATATACTTCTGAAGCTTTCTTT. The rearrangement links TRBV12-3 or TRBV12-4 to TRBJ1-1; no firm D call. The CDR3 length is 13 residues. The V end was cut by 8 bases, the J end by 6 bases, with 16 bases between.

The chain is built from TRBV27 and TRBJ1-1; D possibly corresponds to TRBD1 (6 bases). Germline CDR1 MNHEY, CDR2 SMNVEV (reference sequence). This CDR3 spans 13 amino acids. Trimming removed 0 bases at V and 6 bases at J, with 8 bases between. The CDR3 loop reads CASSLSKGAEAFF. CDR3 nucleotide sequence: TGTGCCAGCAGTTTATCGAAGGGGGCTGAAGCTTTCTTT.

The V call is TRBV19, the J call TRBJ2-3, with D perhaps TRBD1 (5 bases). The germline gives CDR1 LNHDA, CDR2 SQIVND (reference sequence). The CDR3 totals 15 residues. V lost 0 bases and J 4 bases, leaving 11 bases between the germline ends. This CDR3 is CASSIDPGLADTQYF. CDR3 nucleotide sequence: TGTGCCAGTAGTATAGACCCAGGGTTGGCAGATACGCAGTATTTT.

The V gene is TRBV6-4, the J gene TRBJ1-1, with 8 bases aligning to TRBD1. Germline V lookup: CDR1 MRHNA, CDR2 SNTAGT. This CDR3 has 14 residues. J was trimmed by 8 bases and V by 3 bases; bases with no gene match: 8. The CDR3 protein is CASSEQGGSREAFF. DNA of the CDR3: TGTGCCAGCAGTGAACAGGGGGGGTCCCGAGAAGCTTTCTTT.

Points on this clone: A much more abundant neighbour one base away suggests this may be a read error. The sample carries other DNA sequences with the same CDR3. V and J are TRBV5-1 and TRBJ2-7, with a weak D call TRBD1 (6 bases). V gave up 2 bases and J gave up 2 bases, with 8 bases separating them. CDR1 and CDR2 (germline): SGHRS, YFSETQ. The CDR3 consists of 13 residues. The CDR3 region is CASSFNRAYEQYF. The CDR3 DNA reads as TGCGCCAGCAGCTTTAACAGGGCCTACGAGCAGTACTTC.

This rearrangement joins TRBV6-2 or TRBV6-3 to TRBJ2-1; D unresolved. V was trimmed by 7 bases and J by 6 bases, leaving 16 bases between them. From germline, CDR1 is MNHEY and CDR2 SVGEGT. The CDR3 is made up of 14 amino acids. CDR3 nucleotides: TGTGCCAGCACCCCTTTTATTTCGGGCAATGAGCAGTTCTTC. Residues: CASTPFISGNEQFF.

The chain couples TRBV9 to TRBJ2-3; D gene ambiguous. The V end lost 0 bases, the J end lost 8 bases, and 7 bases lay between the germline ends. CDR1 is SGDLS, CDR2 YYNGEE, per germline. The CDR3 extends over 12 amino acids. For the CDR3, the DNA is TGTGCCAGCAGCGTAGAGTCCAGTACGCAGTATTTT. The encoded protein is CASSVESSTQYF.

The CDR3 nucleotides read TGTGCCAGCAGCGGCTACGAGCAGTACTTC. Its protein is CASSGYEQYF. V usage is TRBV6-5 and J usage is TRBJ2-7, with D unclear. The germline V gene encodes CDR1 MNHEY and CDR2 SVGAGI. V was shortened by 6 bases and J by 3 bases, with 3 bases between the two germline ends. The CDR3 covers 10 residues.

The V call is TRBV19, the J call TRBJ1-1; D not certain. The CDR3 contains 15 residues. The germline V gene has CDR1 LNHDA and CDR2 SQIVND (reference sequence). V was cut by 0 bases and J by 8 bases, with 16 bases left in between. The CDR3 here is CASSIDPDRTWEAFF. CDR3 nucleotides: TGTGCCAGTAGTATAGATCCGGACCGGACCTGGGAAGCTTTCTTT.

CDR3 nucleotide sequence: TGTGCCAGCAGTTCCGGGACAGGGGGCAATCAGCCCCAGCATTTT. Amino acids: CASSSGTGGNQPQHF. The V and J genes are TRBV5-4 and TRBJ1-5; 10 bases map to TRBD1. V was clipped by 5 bases and J by 2 bases; unmatched bases: 4. The CDR3 runs 15 residues. Germline CDR1 SGHNT, CDR2 YYREEE (reference sequence).

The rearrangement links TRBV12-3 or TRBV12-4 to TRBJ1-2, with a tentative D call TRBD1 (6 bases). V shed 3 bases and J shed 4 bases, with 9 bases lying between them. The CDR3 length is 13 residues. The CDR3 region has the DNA TGTGCCAGCAGTTTCGGCAGGGGCTATGGCTACACCTTC. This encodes CASSFGRGYGYTF.

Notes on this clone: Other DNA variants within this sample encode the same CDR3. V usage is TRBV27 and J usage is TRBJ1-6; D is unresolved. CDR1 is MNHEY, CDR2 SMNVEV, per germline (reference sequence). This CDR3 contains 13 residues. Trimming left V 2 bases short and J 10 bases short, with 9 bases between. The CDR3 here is CASSLRDYSPLHF. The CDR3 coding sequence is TGTGCCAGCAGTTTAAGGGATTACTCACCCCTCCACTTT.

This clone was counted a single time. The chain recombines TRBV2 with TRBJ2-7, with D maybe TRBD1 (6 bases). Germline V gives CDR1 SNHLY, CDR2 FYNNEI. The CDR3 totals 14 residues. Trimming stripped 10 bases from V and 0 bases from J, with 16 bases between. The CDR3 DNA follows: TGTGCCACTCGTCCGGACAGTTACTCCTACGAGCAGTACTTC. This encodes CATRPDSYSYEQYF.

Here the CDR3 DNA reads TGTGCCAGCAGTCGTACCCGGGGGCTGGAAGCTTTCTTT. It codes for CASSRTRGLEAFF. This chain joins TRBV12-3 or TRBV12-4 and TRBJ1-1; a possible D gene is TRBD1 (6 bases). V lost 5 bases and J lost 8, with 15 bases in between. This CDR3 is 13 amino acids long.

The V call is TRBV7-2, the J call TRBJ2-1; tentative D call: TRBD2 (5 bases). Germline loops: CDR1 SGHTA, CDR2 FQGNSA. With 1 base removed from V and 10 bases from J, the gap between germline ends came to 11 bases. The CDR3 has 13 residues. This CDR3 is CASSLVDKREQFF. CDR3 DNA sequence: TGTGCCAGCAGCTTAGTAGACAAGCGGGAGCAGTTCTTC.

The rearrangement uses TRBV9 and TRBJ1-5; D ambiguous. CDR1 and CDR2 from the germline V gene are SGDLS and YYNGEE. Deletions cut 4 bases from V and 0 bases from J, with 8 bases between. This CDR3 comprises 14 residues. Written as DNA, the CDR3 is TGTGCCAGCAGCAGCGGGGATAGCAATCAGCCCCAGCATTTT. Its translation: CASSSGDSNQPQHF.

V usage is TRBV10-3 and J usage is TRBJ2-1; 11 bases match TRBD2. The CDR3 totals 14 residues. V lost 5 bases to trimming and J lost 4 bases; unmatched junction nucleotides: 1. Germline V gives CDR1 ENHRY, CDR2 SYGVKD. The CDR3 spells CAISTSGGYNEQFF. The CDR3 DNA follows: TGTGCCATCAGTACTAGCGGGGGTTACAATGAGCAGTTCTTC.

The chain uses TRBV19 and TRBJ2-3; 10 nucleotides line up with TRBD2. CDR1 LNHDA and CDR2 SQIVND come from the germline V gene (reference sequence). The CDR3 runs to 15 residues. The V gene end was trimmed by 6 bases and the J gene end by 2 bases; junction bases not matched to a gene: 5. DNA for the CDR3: TGTGCCAGTAGAGCTCTAGCGGGAGACACAGATACGCAGTATTTT. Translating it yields CASRALAGDTDTQYF.

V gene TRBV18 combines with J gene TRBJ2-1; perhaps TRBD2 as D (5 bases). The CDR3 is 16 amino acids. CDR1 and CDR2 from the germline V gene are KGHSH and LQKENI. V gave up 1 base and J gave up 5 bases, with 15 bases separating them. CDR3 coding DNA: TGTGCCAGCTCACCACGGTCAGGTCGGGGTGACAATGAGCAGTTCTTC. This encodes CASSPRSGRGDNEQFF.

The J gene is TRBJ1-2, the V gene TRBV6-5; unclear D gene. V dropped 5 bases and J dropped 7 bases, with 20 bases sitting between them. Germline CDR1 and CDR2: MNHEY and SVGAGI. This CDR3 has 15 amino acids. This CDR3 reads CASSPHPGKWSGYTF. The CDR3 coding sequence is TGTGCCAGCAGTCCCCACCCGGGGAAATGGAGTGGCTACACCTTC.